The entry below gives a single TCR beta chain sequence along with its context. Antigen specificity is unknown. Germline assignment: CDR1 MGHRA and CDR2 YSYEKL. Trimming removed 2 bases from V and 0 bases from J, with 12 bases in between. The CDR3 has 16 amino acids. The sample originates from a study of post-analysis software for immune sequencing data. Study-level points and caveats: Patients showed TRBV5-6, TRBV5-1 and TRBV20-1 among five TRBV segments more frequent than in controls.

The authors incorporated unique molecular identifiers into the TCR beta cDNA libraries. TCRdb redid the calling of the PCR reads with MiXCR, one entry per CDR3 protein. Of about 820,000 distinct CDR3 sequences in the sample, around 50% are singletons; the top ten hold under 6%. The sequenced material came from blood. This sequence was found in a girl between 5 and 17 years old with multiple sclerosis. This chain joins TRBV4-1 and TRBJ2-3; no firm D call. The CDR3 loop is CASSQLRFLSTDTQYF. DNA of the CDR3: TGCGCCAGCAGCCAATTGCGGTTTTTGAGCACAGATACGCAGTATTTT.